The T cell receptor (beta chain) described here comes from a study of cytomegalovirus exposure and HLA in healthy donors. Trimming shortened V by 4 bases and J by 6 bases, and 15 bases separated the two germline ends. CDR3 length: 14 residues. Per germline, CDR1 MNHNS and CDR2 SASEGT. This clone came up a few times. The target antigen is unknown. The PCR had 60 Vbeta and 13 Jbeta primers. The table came from immunoSEQ multiplex PCR; TCRdb's copy has only in-frame clones and leaves some out. The data show about 110,000 clones, with roughly three quarters seen just once and around 2.1% held by the top ten. Study-wide points: HLA alleles were associated with 16,951 TCR beta sequences in a later analysis at 0.05 false discovery rate. Certain sequence variants were highly shared and formed a cluster, and this cluster was likely a sequencing artifact. Immune exposure information available was restricted to CMV serostatus.

The receptor's source is a young man in good health and CMV-seronegative. The rearrangement joins TRBV6-1 to TRBJ1-2, with D hard to call. The sequenced sample was PBMCs. CDR3 sequence (DNA): TGTGCCAGCAGTGGTTACCTAGATGGCAATGGCTACACCTTC. Amino acids: CASSGYLDGNGYTF.